A selection of T cell receptor beta chains follows, all from one sample in a study of shared clonotypes between healthy human individuals. Produced via immunoSEQ multiplex PCR; TCRdb's table is partial and in-frame only. This table holds approximately 2.5 million clones, more than 90% found once. The sample consisted of naive CD4+ T cells sorted from blood. The receptors stem from a young man in good health. CDR3s include the opening cysteine and the closing phenylalanine or tryptophan. A D gene is named only where the DNA matches it firmly. Where a row states a size, it is once, few, many or the class of an expanded clone; other rows omit it.

TRBV6-1	.	.	TRBJ2-7	CASSEAPGARYEQYF	TGTGCCAGCAGTGAAGCGCCGGGGGCCCGATACGAGCAGTACTTC
TRBV9	once	TRBD2	TRBJ2-1	CASSVRTNGREEQFF	TGTGCCAGCAGCGTGAGGACTAACGGGAGGGAGGAGCAGTTCTTC
TRBV19	.	TRBD1	TRBJ2-2	CASSIVTGSGELFF	TGTGCCAGTAGTATAGTGACAGGGAGCGGGGAGCTGTTTTTT
TRBV5-1	once	.	TRBJ2-2	CASSAGTPNTGELFF	TGCGCCAGCAGCGCAGGGACGCCGAACACCGGGGAGCTGTTTTTT
TRBV19	.	.	TRBJ2-3	CASSIQDTQYF	TGTGCCAGTAGTATACAAGATACGCAGTATTTT
TRBV6-5	.	.	TRBJ1-4	CASSYSPILLTEKLFF	TGTGCCAGCAGTTACTCACCCATTCTCCTGACTGAAAAACTGTTTTTT
TRBV5-4	.	TRBD2	TRBJ2-5	CASSLGTSAQETQYF	TGTGCCAGCAGCTTGGGGACTAGCGCTCAAGAGACCCAGTACTTC
TRBV5-1	.	.	TRBJ2-5	CASSTGAVEGETQYF	TGCGCCAGCAGCACGGGGGCGGTCGAGGGAGAGACCCAGTACTTC
TRBV6-1	.	TRBD1	TRBJ2-7	CASRPTGLGYEQYF	TGTGCCAGCAGACCGACAGGGCTTGGATACGAGCAGTACTTC
TRBV5-1	few	TRBD2	TRBJ2-5	CASSLGGLAVPETQYF	TGCGCCAGCAGCTTGGGTGGCCTAGCGGTTCCAGAGACCCAGTACTTC
TRBV5-6	.	.	TRBJ2-7	CASSSTVYEQYF	TGTGCCAGCAGTTCGACAGTCTACGAGCAGTACTTC
TRBV27	.	TRBD2	TRBJ2-7	CASSLTGTSLYEQYF	TGTGCCAGCAGCCTAACCGGGACTAGCTTGTACGAGCAGTACTTC
TRBV7-9	.	.	TRBJ1-2	CASSLDTAFYGYTF	TGTGCCAGCAGCTTAGACACAGCATTCTATGGCTACACCTTC
TRBV2	.	TRBD2	TRBJ2-5	CASRRGAHGQETQYF	TGTGCCAGCAGGCGGGGGGCGCATGGCCAAGAGACCCAGTACTTC
TRBV28	once	TRBD1	TRBJ1-4	CASSSPDRVREKLFF	TGTGCCAGCAGTTCTCCGGACAGGGTTCGTGAAAAACTGTTTTTT
TRBV21-1	.	.	TRBJ2-7	CASSKRVNGKNYEQYF	TGTGCCAGCAGCAAAAGGGTGAACGGAAAGAACTACGAGCAGTACTTC
TRBV7-8	.	.	TRBJ1-1	CASSSDRSTEAFF	TGTGCCAGCAGCTCAGACAGGTCCACTGAAGCTTTCTTT
TRBV6-4	.	TRBD1	TRBJ1-4	CASVGWTGRYEKLFF	TGTGCCAGCGTGGGGTGGACAGGGCGATATGAAAAACTGTTTTTT
TRBV19	.	.	TRBJ1-5	CASSMAANSNQPQHF	TGTGCCAGTAGTATGGCAGCTAATAGCAATCAGCCCCAGCATTTT
TRBV10-3	.	.	TRBJ1-2	CAISEYNERGYTF	TGTGCCATCAGTGAGTACAATGAAAGAGGCTACACCTTC
TRBV15	.	.	TRBJ2-5	CATSRVRPGLYQETQYF	TGTGCCACCAGCAGAGTACGGCCGGGGCTGTACCAAGAGACCCAGTACTTC
TRBV10-3	once	.	TRBJ2-6	CAISPTDTSSGANVLTF	TGTGCCATCAGCCCGACGGACACGAGCTCTGGGGCCAACGTCCTGACTTTC
TRBV6-1	.	TRBD1	TRBJ2-7	CATPTGGSNEQYF	TGTGCCACTCCGACAGGGGGAAGTAACGAGCAGTACTTC
TRBV9	.	.	TRBJ2-1	CASSVVSGGSYNEQFF	TGTGCCAGCAGCGTAGTTTCCGGCGGCTCCTACAATGAGCAGTTCTTC
TRBV11-2	.	.	TRBJ2-2	CASSLAVKGTGELFF	TGTGCCAGCAGCTTAGCGGTGAAGGGGACCGGGGAGCTGTTTTTT
TRBV28	.	TRBD1	TRBJ1-4	CASNPFRGGNEKLFF	TGTGCCAGCAATCCATTCAGGGGGGGTAATGAAAAACTGTTTTTT
TRBV10-1	once	TRBD1	TRBJ2-7	CASSEMTGPSYEQYF	TGCGCCAGCAGTGAGATGACAGGGCCCTCCTACGAGCAGTACTTC
TRBV11-2	.	.	TRBJ1-5	CASSGGLNQPQHF	TGTGCCAGCAGCGGCGGGCTCAATCAGCCCCAGCATTTT
TRBV19	.	.	TRBJ2-1	CASSIQGSYNEQFF	TGTGCCAGTAGTATTCAAGGGAGCTACAATGAGCAGTTCTTC
TRBV20-1	.	.	TRBJ2-5	CSAIRETQYF	TGCAGTGCTATCAGGGAGACCCAGTACTTC
TRBV10-3	.	.	TRBJ2-5	CAISESQGIETQYF	TGTGCCATCAGTGAGTCGCAGGGAATCGAGACCCAGTACTTC
TRBV7-2	.	TRBD1	TRBJ2-2	CASSPPTTGAGELFF	TGTGCCAGCAGCCCCCCTACGACAGGGGCCGGGGAGCTGTTTTTT
TRBV7-2	.	TRBD1	TRBJ1-2	CASSLEGAIGGYTF	TGTGCCAGCAGCTTAGAGGGGGCAATAGGCGGCTACACCTTC
TRBV10-3	.	TRBD2	TRBJ2-1	CAISDGLAGDGEQFF	TGTGCCATCAGTGACGGACTAGCGGGAGACGGAGAGCAGTTCTTC
TRBV5-5	.	.	TRBJ1-1	CASSLGGPPEAFF	TGTGCCAGCAGCTTGGGTGGGCCGCCCGAAGCTTTCTTT
TRBV7-2	once	.	TRBJ1-6	CASSLADGINSPLHF	TGTGCCAGCAGCTTAGCGGACGGGATTAATTCACCCCTCCACTTT
TRBV5-1	once	.	TRBJ1-3	CASRISLQPGNTIYF	TGCGCCAGCAGGATCAGTTTACAACCTGGAAACACCATATATTTT
TRBV14	.	.	TRBJ2-2	CASSQQDTGELFF	TGTGCCAGCAGCCAACAGGACACCGGGGAGCTGTTTTTT
TRBV6-5	.	.	TRBJ2-7	CATRFGTGSYEQYF	TGTGCCACCAGGTTTGGGACGGGCTCCTACGAGCAGTACTTC
TRBV10-3	.	TRBD1	TRBJ1-1	CAISPGQGQRTEAFF	TGTGCCATCAGCCCCGGGCAGGGACAGAGGACTGAAGCTTTCTTT
TRBV18	.	.	TRBJ1-3	CASSPPGSGNTIYF	TGTGCCAGCTCACCACCGGGCTCTGGAAACACCATATATTTT
TRBV5-1	.	.	TRBJ1-4	CASSPDGSSNEKLFF	TGCGCCAGCAGCCCTGACGGGAGCTCTAATGAAAAACTGTTTTTT